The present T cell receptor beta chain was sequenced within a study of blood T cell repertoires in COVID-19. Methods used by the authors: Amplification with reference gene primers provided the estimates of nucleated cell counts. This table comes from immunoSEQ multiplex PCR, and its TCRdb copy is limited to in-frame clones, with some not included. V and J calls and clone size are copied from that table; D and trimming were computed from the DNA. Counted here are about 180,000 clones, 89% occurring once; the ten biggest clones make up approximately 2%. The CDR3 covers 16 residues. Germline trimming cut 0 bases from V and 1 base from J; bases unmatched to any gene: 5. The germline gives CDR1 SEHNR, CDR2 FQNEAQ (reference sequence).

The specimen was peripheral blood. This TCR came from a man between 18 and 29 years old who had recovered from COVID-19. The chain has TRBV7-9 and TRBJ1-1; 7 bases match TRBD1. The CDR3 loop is CASSLALSGGNTEAFF. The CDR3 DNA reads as TGTGCCAGCAGCTTAGCGCTTTCAGGGGGGAACACTGAAGCTTTCTTT. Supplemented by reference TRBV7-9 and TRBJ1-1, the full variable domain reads DTGVSQNPRHKITKRGQNVTFRCDPISEHNRLYWYRQTLGQGPEFLTYFQNEAQLEKSRLLSDRFSAERPKGSFSTLEIQRTEQGDSAMYLCASSLALSGGNTEAFFGQGTRLTVV.